This T cell receptor beta chain appears in the sequencing data of a study of T cell responses to AZD1222 COVID-19 vaccine. Study-wide points: The study sampled repertoires only after the peak T cell response. Most donors were white British, females outnumbered males, and clonal diversity was possibly underestimated.

Note on this clone: Its antigen is as yet unknown.

The V gene lost 6 bases and the J gene lost 4 bases, with 18 bases spanning the gap. The CDR3 spans 16 residues. Looked up from germline, CDR1 is MGHDK and CDR2 is SYGVNS. Data came from immunoSEQ multiplex PCR; TCRdb stores just in-frame clones and leaves some out. The sample lists 100,000 to 150,000 clones, approximately 91% occurring once. The TCR comes from an adult who received the AZD1222 COVID-19 vaccine. The sample here was peripheral blood, taken 28 days after the second AZD1222 dose. The rearrangement uses TRBV25-1 and TRBJ2-2; the D gene is possibly TRBD2 (6 bases). CDR3 protein: CASSGTGTVGTGELFF. The CDR3 nucleotides are TGTGCCAGCAGCGGGACCGGGACTGTAGGCACCGGGGAGCTGTTTTTT.